The 19 T cell receptor beta chains below were found in one sample sequenced in a study of immune evolution from preneoplasia to lung adenocarcinoma. Sequenced by immunoSEQ multiplex PCR; TCRdb stores in-frame clones only, minus some. This repertoire shows 30,000 to 45,000 clones, 74% found once; its top ten account for approximately 6.5%. Specimen: FFPE invasive lung adenocarcinoma tissue. The receptors come from a person between 55 and 70 years old with lung adenocarcinoma.

The rearrangement links TRBV13 to TRBJ2-4, with D perhaps TRBD1 or TRBD2 (7 bases each). The CDR3 extends over 14 amino acids. V was cut by 4 bases and J by 7 bases, with 14 bases left in between. Germline values: CDR1 PRHDT, CDR2 FYEKMQ (reference sequence). This CDR3 reads CASSSRGGLNIQYF. In DNA, the CDR3 is TGTGCCAGCAGCTCCAGGGGGGGGTTGAACATTCAGTACTTC. The full variable domain, rest sourced from reference TRBV13 and TRBJ2-4, is AAGVIQSPRHLIKEKRETATLKCYPIPRHDTVYWYQQGPGQDPQFLISFYEKMQSDKGSIPDRFSAQQFSDYHSELNMSSLELGDSALYFCASSSRGGLNIQYFGAGTRLSVL.

The chain combines TRBV2 with TRBJ2-5; no clear D. V dropped 4 bases and J dropped 2 bases, with 14 bases sitting between them. CDR1 and CDR2 (germline): SNHLY, FYNNEI. This CDR3 region has 15 residues. CDR3 residues: CASSGKVNRQETQYF. DNA for the CDR3: TGTGCCAGCAGTGGTAAAGTAAACAGACAAGAGACCCAGTACTTC. The variable domain in full, with the rest retrieved from reference TRBV2 and TRBJ2-5, is EPEVTQTPSHQVTQMGQEVILRCVPISNHLYFYWYRQILGQKVEFLVSFYNNEISEKSEIFDDQFSVERPDGSNFTLKIRSTKLEDSAMYFCASSGKVNRQETQYFGPGTRLLVL.

The V call is TRBV10-1, the J call TRBJ2-2; no firm D call. From germline, CDR1 is WNHNN and CDR2 SYGVQD (reference sequence). The V end was cut by 5 bases, the J end by 2 bases, with 3 bases between. The CDR3 covers 12 residues. This CDR3 is CASSQNTGELFF. The CDR3 nucleotides are TGCGCCAGCAGTCAAAACACCGGGGAGCTGTTTTTT.

The J gene is TRBJ1-1, the V gene TRBV10-3; 7 bases are shared with TRBD1. CDR1 and CDR2 (germline): ENHRY, SYGVKD. V was pared by 4 bases and J by 4 bases, with 6 bases of the junction left unmatched. The CDR3 consists of 14 residues. The CDR3 region has the DNA TGTGCCATCAGTGCGACAGGGCGGCGCACTGAAGCTTTCTTT. Translation: CAISATGRRTEAFF.

This sequence joins TRBV7-2 and TRBJ2-1; perhaps TRBD1 as D (5 bases). V was trimmed by 5 bases and J by 5 bases, leaving 10 bases between them. The length of the CDR3 is 13 residues. Germline CDR1 reads SGHTA; CDR2 reads FQGNSA. The CDR3 sequence is CASSVTGHNEQFF. For the CDR3, the DNA is TGTGCCAGCAGCGTCACAGGCCACAATGAGCAGTTCTTC. The variable domain in full, completed from reference TRBV7-2 and TRBJ2-1, reads GAGVSQSPSNKVTEKGKDVELRCDPISGHTALYWYRQSLGQGLEFLIYFQGNSAPDKSGLPSDRFSAERTGGSVSTLTIQRTQQEDSAVYLCASSVTGHNEQFFGPGTRLTVL.

The chain is built from TRBV28 and TRBJ1-5; TRBD1 aligns across 10 bases. Trimming at V came to 6 bases and at J to 3 bases, leaving 5 bases not matched to a gene. Per the germline V gene, CDR1 is MDHEN and CDR2 is SYDVKM. CDR3 length equals 15 residues. The CDR3 DNA sequence: TGTGCCAGCAGGCCCGGGACAGGGGTCAATCAGCCCCAGCATTTT. It specifies CASRPGTGVNQPQHF. The entire variable domain, with the rest obtained from reference TRBV28 and TRBJ1-5, is as follows: DVKVTQSSRYLVKRTGEKVFLECVQDMDHENMFWYRQDPGLGLRLIYFSYDVKMKEKGDIPEGYSVSREKKERFSLILESASTNQTSMYLCASRPGTGVNQPQHFGDGTRLSIL.

This clone was observed a few times. This chain uses TRBV15 with TRBJ1-1; D remains ambiguous. The V end lost 0 bases, the J end lost 2 bases, and 7 bases lay between the germline ends. The V gene's germline CDR1 is LNHNV and CDR2 YYDKDF (reference sequence). This CDR3 has 14 residues. The CDR3 DNA sequence: TGTGCCACCAGCAGAGAATTGGATAACACTGAAGCTTTCTTT. Its protein product is CATSRELDNTEAFF.

The V and J genes are TRBV30 and TRBJ2-7; 7 bases match TRBD2. This CDR3 has 13 amino acids. CDR1 and CDR2 from the germline V gene are GTSNPN and SVGIG (reference sequence). V gave up 1 base and J gave up 2 bases; unmatched junction bases: 2. The CDR3 reads CAWSEGLPYEQYF. The CDR3 DNA is TGTGCCTGGAGTGAGGGACTACCCTACGAGCAGTACTTC.

This clone occurred a few times. The V and J genes are TRBV2 and TRBJ2-1; TRBD1 agrees at 8 bases. The CDR3 contains 13 residues. Germline V gene sequence: CDR1 SNHLY, CDR2 FYNNEI. The V segment lost 6 bases and the J segment 11 bases; nucleotides outside the gene matches: 9. CDR3: CASRDRGGHKQFF. CDR3 DNA: TGTGCCAGCAGAGACAGGGGTGGGCATAAGCAGTTCTTC.

V usage is TRBV10-1 and J usage is TRBJ2-2; 8 bases match TRBD2. CDR3 length equals 14 residues. Germline CDR1 reads WNHNN; CDR2 reads SYGVQD (reference sequence). The V and J ends lost 4 bases and 5 bases, in that order; junction bases with no gene match: 3. CDR3 in amino acids: CASSVGRGTGELFF. As DNA, the CDR3 is TGCGCCAGCAGTGTCGGGAGGGGTACCGGGGAGCTGTTTTTT.

V is TRBV5-1 and J is TRBJ2-7, with D possibly TRBD2 on 5 matching bases. From germline, CDR1 is SGHRS and CDR2 YFSETQ. With 0 bases removed from V and 5 bases from J, the gap between germline ends came to 18 bases. This CDR3 comprises 16 residues. CDR3 DNA sequence: TGCGCCAGCAGCTTGGGATGGACGGGGAACCGAAACGAGCAGTACTTC. Translation: CASSLGWTGNRNEQYF.

This clone was detected only a few times. This rearrangement joins TRBV7-9 to TRBJ1-2, with 7 bases lining up with TRBD1. Germline CDR1 reads SEHNR; CDR2 reads FQNEAQ (reference sequence). The ends lost 5 bases at V and 2 bases at J; junction bases unmatched: 8. This CDR3 is 15 amino acids long. The CDR3 region is CASSPGDRPNYGYTF. The CDR3 DNA sequence: TGTGCCAGCAGCCCCGGGGACAGACCAAACTATGGCTACACCTTC.

The chain has TRBV6-1 and TRBJ1-1; unclear D gene. Looked up from germline, CDR1 is MNHNS and CDR2 is SASEGT. The length of the CDR3 is 13 residues. V was cut by 8 bases and J by 0 bases, with 10 bases left in between. The CDR3 nucleotides are TGTGCCAGCGCTGGAAACATGAACACTGAAGCTTTCTTT. Translating it yields CASAGNMNTEAFF.

This chain links TRBV5-1 with TRBJ2-1, with D maybe TRBD2 (5 bases). V gave up 4 bases and J gave up 5 bases, with 10 bases separating them. CDR3 length: 13 residues. CDR1 is SGHRS, CDR2 YFSETQ, per germline. The CDR3 sequence: CASSVLENNEQFF. For the CDR3, the DNA is TGCGCCAGCAGCGTACTAGAAAACAATGAGCAGTTCTTC.

This sequence joins TRBV30 and TRBJ2-1; TRBD2 matches 10 bases. This CDR3 contains 13 residues. Germline V CDR1 and CDR2: GTSNPN, SVGIG (reference sequence). V gave up 2 bases and J gave up 8 bases; unmatched junction bases: 3. CDR3 coding DNA: TGTGCCTGGAGTCGGACTAGCGGCGATGAGCAGTTCTTC. It yields the protein CAWSRTSGDEQFF.

The J gene is TRBJ1-2, the V gene TRBV18; TRBD1 agrees at 8 bases. The germline V gene encodes CDR1 KGHSH and CDR2 LQKENI. The CDR3 is made up of 15 amino acids. The V segment lost 3 bases and the J segment 4 bases; nucleotides outside the gene matches: 7. CDR3 region: CASSPLDREVYGYTF. DNA for the CDR3: TGTGCCAGCTCACCTTTGGACAGGGAGGTCTATGGCTACACCTTC.

The J gene is TRBJ2-5, the V gene TRBV19, with 7 bases matching TRBD2. CDR3 length: 16 amino acids. The V segment lost 4 bases and the J segment 7 bases; nucleotides outside the gene matches: 15. Germline values: CDR1 LNHDA, CDR2 SQIVND (reference sequence). The CDR3 is CASSKRTSEVGGTQYF. CDR3 in DNA: TGTGCCAGTAGTAAACGTACTAGCGAGGTGGGTGGGACCCAGTACTTC.

This clone has only one observation. This chain joins TRBV12-5 and TRBJ1-2; D is uncertain. The ends were cut back, 1 base at V and 3 bases at J, with 0 bases in the middle. Germline CDR1 LGHNT, CDR2 FRNRAP. This CDR3 contains 11 residues. The CDR3 bases are TGTGCTAGTGGTTTGGACTATGGCTACACCTTC. This codes for CASGLDYGYTF.

The genes are TRBV29-1 and TRBJ2-7, with TRBD2 matching 11 bases. This CDR3 is 17 amino acids long. V was pared by 0 bases and J by 4 bases, with 11 bases of the junction left unmatched. The germline V gene has CDR1 SQVTM and CDR2 ANQGSEA. The CDR3 is CSVEEGTSGGGAYEQYF. The CDR3 nucleotides read TGCAGCGTTGAAGAGGGGACTAGCGGCGGTGGGGCATACGAGCAGTACTTC.